In its sample, the clone carrying this TCR beta chain was seen a few times. Amplification by 5'RACE using constant-segment primers produced TCR alpha and TCR beta cDNA libraries that carried sample barcodes and UMIs. TCRdb itself ran the 5' RACE reads through MiXCR, one entry per CDR3 protein. Of roughly 89,000 distinct CDR3 sequences listed, about 15% are singletons. The entry originates in a study of T-cell memory formation after mild COVID-19. The CDR3 covers 15 residues. The germline V gene has CDR1 SGHVS and CDR2 FNYEAQ. The V end lost 0 bases, the J end lost 6 bases, and 12 bases lay between the germline ends.

The chain links TRBV7-6 to TRBJ2-1; D is ambiguous. The source is a young man who had mild COVID-19 (a few samples of this study predate the infection). Cell type and time point are not known. Sequences were obtained from PBMCs or a T cell subset sorted from them (not recorded which). The CDR3 DNA reads TGTGCCAGCAGCTTAGCGTTGGCCTATTTCAATGAGCAGTTCTTC. This gives the protein CASSLALAYFNEQFF. The whole variable domain, remainder taken from reference TRBV7-6 and TRBJ2-1, is GAGVSQSPRYKVTKRGQDVALRCDPISGHVSLYWYRQALGQGPEFLTYFNYEAQQDKSGLPNDRFSAERPEGSISTLTIQRTEQRDSAMYRCASSLALAYFNEQFFGPGTRLTVL.